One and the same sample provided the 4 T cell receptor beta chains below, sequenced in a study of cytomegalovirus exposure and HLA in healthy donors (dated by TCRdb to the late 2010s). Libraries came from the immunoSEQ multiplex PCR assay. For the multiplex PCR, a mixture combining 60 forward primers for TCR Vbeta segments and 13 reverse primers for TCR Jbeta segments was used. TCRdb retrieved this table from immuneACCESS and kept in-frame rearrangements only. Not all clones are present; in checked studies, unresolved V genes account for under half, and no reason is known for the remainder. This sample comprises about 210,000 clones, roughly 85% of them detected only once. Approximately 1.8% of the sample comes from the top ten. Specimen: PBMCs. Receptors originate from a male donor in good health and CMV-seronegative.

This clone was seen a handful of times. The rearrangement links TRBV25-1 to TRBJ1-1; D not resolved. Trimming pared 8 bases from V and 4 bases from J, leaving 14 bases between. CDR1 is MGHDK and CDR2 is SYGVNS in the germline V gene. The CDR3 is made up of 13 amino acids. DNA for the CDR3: TGTGCCAGCCAGAAACGGGAGTCCACTGAAGCTTTCTTT. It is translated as CASQKRESTEAFF.

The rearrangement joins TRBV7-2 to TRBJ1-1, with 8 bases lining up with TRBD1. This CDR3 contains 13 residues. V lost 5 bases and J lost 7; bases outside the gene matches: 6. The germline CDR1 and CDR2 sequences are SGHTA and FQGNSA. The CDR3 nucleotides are TGTGCCAGCAGCCCCGGGACAGGACGTGAAGCTTTCTTT. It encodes CASSPGTGREAFF.

The CDR3 DNA sequence: TGTGCCAGCAGCTTAGGGCAGGGGGTACTTTACGAGCAGTACTTC. Protein: CASSLGQGVLYEQYF. The V gene is TRBV7-3, the J gene TRBJ2-7; 7 positions match TRBD1. This CDR3 region has 15 residues. Trimming removed 2 bases from V and 4 bases from J; junction bases left unmatched: 8. From germline, CDR1 is SGHTA and CDR2 FQGTGA.

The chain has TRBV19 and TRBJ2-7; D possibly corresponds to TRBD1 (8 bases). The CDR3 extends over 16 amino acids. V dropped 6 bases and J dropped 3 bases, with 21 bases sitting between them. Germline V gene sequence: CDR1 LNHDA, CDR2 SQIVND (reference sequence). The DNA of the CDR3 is TGTGCCAGTAGCGGACAGGGAGGGAATTACTACTACGAGCAGTACTTC. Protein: CASSGQGGNYYYEQYF. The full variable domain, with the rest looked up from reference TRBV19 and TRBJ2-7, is DGGITQSPKYLFRKEGQNVTLSCEQNLNHDAMYWYRQDPGQGLRLIYYSQIVNDFQKGDIAEGYSVSREKKESFPLTVTSAQKNPTAFYLCASSGQGGNYYYEQYFGPGTRLTVT.